A single sample gave rise to the 22 T cell receptor beta chains below, sequenced in a study of blood T cell repertoires in COVID-19. Profiling relied on immunoSEQ multiplex PCR, and the TCRdb table lists in-frame clones only, not all of them. The sample lists some 70,000 clones, about 87% occurring once. Sequencing was performed on peripheral blood. These receptors were collected from a human donor in a cohort sampled during active COVID-19.

For the CDR3, the DNA is TGTGCCAGCAGCCCCGCCCCCCTAGCGGGAACAGCGGAGCAGTTCTTC. This sequence encodes CASSPAPLAGTAEQFF. The chain is built from TRBV9 and TRBJ2-1; TRBD2 matches 9 bases. The CDR3 runs to 16 residues. J was trimmed by 10 bases and V by 4 bases; bases with no gene match: 15. Germline V gene sequence: CDR1 SGDLS, CDR2 YYNGEE.

J is TRBJ2-5 and V is TRBV18, with D perhaps TRBD1 (6 bases). The V and J ends lost 6 bases and 0 bases respectively, with 17 bases between them. This CDR3 region has 16 residues. Germline V gives CDR1 KGHSH, CDR2 LQKENI. The CDR3 region has the DNA TGTGCCAGCTCCCGGCAGGTTGACAGGAACCAAGAGACCCAGTACTTC. Encoded protein: CASSRQVDRNQETQYF.

The rearrangement joins TRBV6-1 to TRBJ2-7; 9 positions agree with TRBD1. Per germline, CDR1 MNHNS and CDR2 SASEGT. The CDR3 totals 17 residues. After removal of 1 base from V and 2 bases from J, the junction contained 9 bases not matched to a gene. This CDR3 is CASSEVAGGTGTYEQYF. DNA of the CDR3: TGTGCCAGCAGTGAAGTAGCAGGGGGGACAGGGACCTACGAGCAGTACTTC.

The V and J genes are TRBV5-1 and TRBJ1-2; a weak D match, TRBD1 (5 bases). There are 13 residues in the CDR3. The germline V gene encodes CDR1 SGHRS and CDR2 YFSETQ. The V end was cut by 0 bases, the J end by 2 bases, with 5 bases between. The DNA of the CDR3 is TGCGCCAGCAGCTTGGAGGGGAACTATGGCTACACCTTC. This codes for CASSLEGNYGYTF.

The DNA of the CDR3 is TGTGCCAGCAGTTACTCGCGGGACAGTGTAAGGCAGTTCTTC. Protein: CASSYSRDSVRQFF. The chain recombines TRBV6-2 or TRBV6-3 with TRBJ2-1; D perhaps matches TRBD1 (7 bases). This CDR3 contains 14 residues. Germline values: CDR1 MNHEY, CDR2 SVGEGT. The V end lost 0 bases, the J end lost 12 bases, and 15 bases lay between the germline ends.

The rearrangement uses TRBV4-1 and TRBJ2-2, with 8 nucleotides matching TRBD1. The germline V gene encodes CDR1 MGHRA and CDR2 YSYEKL. Losses at the gene ends were 4 bases for V and 7 bases for J; bases not matched to a gene: 11. CDR3 length: 16 amino acids. The CDR3 loop reads CASSRAPGTGVGELFF. The CDR3 DNA follows: TGCGCCAGCAGCCGAGCCCCCGGGACAGGAGTCGGGGAGCTGTTTTTT.

The CDR3 loop reads CASRMTSGRSGGEQFF. As DNA, the CDR3 is TGTGCCAGCAGGATGACTAGCGGGAGATCGGGGGGTGAGCAGTTCTTC. This sequence joins TRBV5-4 and TRBJ2-1; 12 bases align to TRBD2. V was clipped by 5 bases and J by 9 bases; unmatched bases: 12. The CDR3 is 16 residues long. The germline CDR1 and CDR2 sequences are SGHNT and YYREEE (reference sequence).

The genes are TRBV5-4 and TRBJ1-1, with 8 nucleotides matching TRBD1. V was clipped by 3 bases and J by 2 bases; unmatched bases: 3. The CDR3 is 14 residues long. Germline V gives CDR1 SGHNT, CDR2 YYREEE (reference sequence). The CDR3 coding sequence is TGTGCCAGCAGCTCCCCAGGGGGCAACACTGAAGCTTTCTTT. This sequence encodes CASSSPGGNTEAFF.

The chain couples TRBV4-1 to TRBJ2-7, with 9 bases identical to TRBD2. This CDR3 has 16 amino acids. After removal of 4 bases from V and 4 bases from J, the junction contained 11 bases not matched to a gene. Germline loops: CDR1 MGHRA, CDR2 YSYEKL. The CDR3 DNA is TGCGCCAGCAGCCCTTCCGGGACTAGCATTCCGTACGAGCAGTACTTC. Its translation: CASSPSGTSIPYEQYF.

The V and J genes are TRBV9 and TRBJ2-1, with 10 bases that match TRBD1. V lost 3 bases and J lost 2; bases outside the gene matches: 11. The CDR3 is 18 residues long. Per the germline V gene, CDR1 is SGDLS and CDR2 is YYNGEE. As DNA, the CDR3 is TGTGCCAGCAGCGCACCCCGACAGGGGGCCTTAACCTACAATGAGCAGTTCTTC. Protein sequence: CASSAPRQGALTYNEQFF.

This clone was seen a handful of times. The chain carries TRBV28 and TRBJ1-3, with D maybe TRBD1 (6 bases). CDR1 is MDHEN and CDR2 is SYDVKM in the germline V gene. The length of the CDR3 is 14 residues. Trimming cost V 3 bases and J 3 bases, with 9 bases left between them. The CDR3 nucleotides read TGTGCCAGCAGTTTGTGGACAGTTGGAAACACCATATATTTT. Translating it yields CASSLWTVGNTIYF.

The chain uses TRBV5-1 and TRBJ1-2; D call uncertain. This CDR3 contains 15 residues. Germline V gene sequence: CDR1 SGHRS, CDR2 YFSETQ. V lost 0 bases and J 8 bases, leaving 17 bases between the germline ends. DNA for the CDR3: TGCGCCAGCAGCTTGGGAGGGATCCAAGGGTCCGGCTACACCTTC. Protein product: CASSLGGIQGSGYTF.

The chain combines TRBV11-2 with TRBJ1-1; no clear D gene. V was pared by 6 bases and J by 3 bases, with 5 bases between. The CDR3 is 11 residues long. Germline V lookup: CDR1 SGHAT, CDR2 FQNNGV. The CDR3 region has the DNA TGTGCCAGCAGTTCTTACACTGAAGCTTTCTTT. It encodes CASSSYTEAFF.

The chain is built from TRBV10-3 and TRBJ2-3, with 8 positions matching TRBD1. This CDR3 comprises 14 residues. The germline V gene encodes CDR1 ENHRY and CDR2 SYGVKD. V trimming: 7 bases; J trimming: 3 bases; junction bases outside the gene matches: 6. The CDR3 reads CAINPTGGTDTQYF. The CDR3 DNA is TGTGCCATCAATCCAACAGGGGGAACAGATACGCAGTATTTT.

This sequence joins TRBV7-9 and TRBJ1-5; D gene unclear. The V gene's germline CDR1 is SEHNR and CDR2 FQNEAQ (reference sequence). The CDR3 runs 13 residues. V lost 1 base and J 7 bases, leaving 8 bases between the germline ends. The CDR3 DNA is TGTGCCAGCAGCTTAGGGAGTGGCCAGCCCCAGCATTTT. Translation gives CASSLGSGQPQHF.

The chain combines TRBV5-4 with TRBJ2-5; D may be TRBD1 (5 bases). V lost 3 bases to trimming and J lost 2 bases, with 8 bases between them. CDR1 is SGHNT, CDR2 YYREEE, per germline (reference sequence). The CDR3 loop spans 13 amino acids. The CDR3: CASSSDTQETQYF. The CDR3 bases are TGTGCCAGCAGCTCGGACACTCAAGAGACCCAGTACTTC. The entire variable domain, with the rest obtained from reference TRBV5-4 and TRBJ2-5, is as follows: ETGVTQSPTHLIKTRGQQVTLRCSSQSGHNTVSWYQQALGQGPQFIFQYYREEENGRGNFPPRFSGLQFPNYSSELNVNALELDDSALYLCASSSDTQETQYFGPGTRLLVL.

V usage is TRBV18 and J usage is TRBJ2-2, with D possibly TRBD1 on 5 matching bases. V lost 5 bases and J 8 bases, leaving 15 bases between the germline ends. CDR1 is KGHSH and CDR2 is LQKENI in the germline V gene. This CDR3 comprises 14 residues. CDR3 region: CASSWAPGRGELFF. In DNA, the CDR3 is TGTGCCAGCTCATGGGCGCCAGGGCGAGGGGAGCTGTTTTTT.

This clone has just a few counts. The rearrangement links TRBV28 to TRBJ1-5; TRBD1 aligns across 7 bases. CDR3 length: 16 residues. V shed 3 bases, J shed 0 bases, and the junction held 5 bases outside the gene matches. Germline V gives CDR1 MDHEN, CDR2 SYDVKM. The CDR3 loop reads CASSLGQPYSNQPQHF. The CDR3 DNA reads TGTGCCAGCAGTTTGGGACAGCCGTATAGCAATCAGCCCCAGCATTTT.

The chain employs TRBV6-2 or TRBV6-3 and TRBJ1-4; D remains unclear. The length of the CDR3 is 15 residues. Trimming removed 2 bases at V and 8 bases at J, with 15 bases between. Germline CDR1 and CDR2: MNHEY and SVGEGT. CDR3 protein: CASSYETLGAEKLFF. CDR3 nucleotide sequence: TGTGCCAGCAGTTACGAAACTCTAGGCGCAGAAAAACTGTTTTTT.

V usage is TRBV6-5 and J usage is TRBJ1-4; possibly TRBD1 for D (5 bases). V gave up 0 bases and J gave up 7 bases, with 12 bases separating them. CDR3 size: 15 residues. CDR1 MNHEY and CDR2 SVGAGI come from the germline V gene. The CDR3 coding sequence is TGTGCCAGCAGTTACTCGTCGCGGGGGAGTGAAAAACTGTTTTTT. This gives the protein CASSYSSRGSEKLFF.

The genes are TRBV4-3 and TRBJ1-4; 11 bases line up with TRBD1. The CDR3 covers 16 residues. V lost 4 bases, J lost 5 bases, and 6 bases stayed unmatched. Germline CDR1 is LGHNA and CDR2 is YSLEER. CDR3 coding DNA: TGCGCCAGCAGCCTTGGACAGGGGGCAAAAAATGAAAAACTGTTTTTT. The encoded protein is CASSLGQGAKNEKLFF.

The rearrangement uses TRBV10-2 and TRBJ1-5; D possibly corresponds to TRBD1 (5 bases). There are 14 residues in the CDR3. Germline assignment: CDR1 WSHSY and CDR2 SAAADI. Trimming took off 6 bases at V and 0 bases at J, with 9 bases between the two ends. In nucleotides, the CDR3 is TGCGCCAGCAGCCAGGGCTATAGCAATCAGCCCCAGCATTTT. Amino acid sequence: CASSQGYSNQPQHF.